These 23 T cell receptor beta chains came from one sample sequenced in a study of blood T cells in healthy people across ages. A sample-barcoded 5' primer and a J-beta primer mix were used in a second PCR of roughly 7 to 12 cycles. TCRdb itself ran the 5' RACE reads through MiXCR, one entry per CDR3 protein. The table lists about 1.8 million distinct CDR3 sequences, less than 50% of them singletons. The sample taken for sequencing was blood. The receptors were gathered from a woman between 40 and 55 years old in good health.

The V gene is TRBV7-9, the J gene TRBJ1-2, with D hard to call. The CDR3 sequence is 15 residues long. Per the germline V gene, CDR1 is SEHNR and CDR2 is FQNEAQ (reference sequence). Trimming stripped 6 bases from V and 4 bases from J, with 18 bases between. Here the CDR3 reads CASSHTPSTAYGYTF. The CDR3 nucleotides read TGTGCCAGCAGTCACACTCCATCGACGGCCTATGGCTACACCTTC. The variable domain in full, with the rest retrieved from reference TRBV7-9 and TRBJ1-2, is DTGVSQNPRHKITKRGQNVTFRCDPISEHNRLYWYRQTLGQGPEFLTYFQNEAQLEKSRLLSDRFSAERPKGSFSTLEIQRTEQGDSAMYLCASSHTPSTAYGYTFGSGTRLTVV.

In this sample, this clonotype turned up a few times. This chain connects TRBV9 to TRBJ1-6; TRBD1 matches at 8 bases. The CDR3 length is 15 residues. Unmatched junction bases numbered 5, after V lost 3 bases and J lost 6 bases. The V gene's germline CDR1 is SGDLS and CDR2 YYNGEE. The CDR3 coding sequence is TGTGCCAGCAGCGCTCTAGACAGGGGTAATTCACCCCTCCACTTT. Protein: CASSALDRGNSPLHF. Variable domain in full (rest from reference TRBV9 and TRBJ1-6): DSGVTQTPKHLITATGQRVTLRCSPRSGDLSVYWYQQSLDQGLQFLIQYYNGEERAKGNILERFSAQQFPDLHSELNLSSLELGDSALYFCASSALDRGNSPLHFGNGTRLTVT.

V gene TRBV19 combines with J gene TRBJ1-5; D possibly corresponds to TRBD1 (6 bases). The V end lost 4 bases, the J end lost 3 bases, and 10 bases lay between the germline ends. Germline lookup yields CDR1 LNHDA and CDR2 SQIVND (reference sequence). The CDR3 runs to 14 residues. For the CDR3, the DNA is TGTGCCAGTAGTAGACGACAGGCCAATCAGCCCCAGCATTTT. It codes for CASSRRQANQPQHF. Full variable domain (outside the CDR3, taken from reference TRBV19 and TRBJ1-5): DGGITQSPKYLFRKEGQNVTLSCEQNLNHDAMYWYRQDPGQGLRLIYYSQIVNDFQKGDIAEGYSVSREKKESFPLTVTSAQKNPTAFYLCASSRRQANQPQHFGDGTRLSIL.

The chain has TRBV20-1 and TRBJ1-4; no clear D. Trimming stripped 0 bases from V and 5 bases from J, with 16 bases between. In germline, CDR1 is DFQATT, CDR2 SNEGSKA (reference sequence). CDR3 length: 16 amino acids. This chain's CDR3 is CSAREGVGGWNEKLFF. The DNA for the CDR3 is TGCAGTGCTAGAGAAGGAGTTGGAGGGTGGAATGAAAAACTGTTTTTT.

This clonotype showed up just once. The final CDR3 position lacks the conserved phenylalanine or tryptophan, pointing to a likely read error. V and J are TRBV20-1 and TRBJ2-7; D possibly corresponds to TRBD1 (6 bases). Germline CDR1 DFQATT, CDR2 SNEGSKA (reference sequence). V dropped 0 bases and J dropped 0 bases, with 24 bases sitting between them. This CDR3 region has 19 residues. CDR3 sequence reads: CSARDRNPAGAQSSYEQYY. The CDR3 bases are TGCAGTGCTAGAGACCGAAATCCGGCAGGGGCGCAGAGCTCCTACGAGCAGTACTAC.

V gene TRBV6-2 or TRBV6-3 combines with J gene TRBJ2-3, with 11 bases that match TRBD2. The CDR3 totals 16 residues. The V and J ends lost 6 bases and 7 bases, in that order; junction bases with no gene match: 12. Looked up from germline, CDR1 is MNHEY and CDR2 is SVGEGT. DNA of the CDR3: TGTGCCAGCAGCCGAAAACTAGCGGGGGACCTCTATACGCAGTATTTT. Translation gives CASSRKLAGDLYTQYF.

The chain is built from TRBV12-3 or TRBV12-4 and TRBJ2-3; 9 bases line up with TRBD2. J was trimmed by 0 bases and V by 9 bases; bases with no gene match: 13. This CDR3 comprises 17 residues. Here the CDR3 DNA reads TGTGCCAGTAACGGACTAGCGAACGAAACTAGCACAGATACGCAGTATTTT. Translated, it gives CASNGLANETSTDTQYF.

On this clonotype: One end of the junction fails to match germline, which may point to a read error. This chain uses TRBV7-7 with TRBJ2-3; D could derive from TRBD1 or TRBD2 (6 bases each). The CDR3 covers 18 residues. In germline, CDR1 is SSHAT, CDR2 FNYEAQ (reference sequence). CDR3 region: CASSLGPPEARGADTQYF. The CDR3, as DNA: TGTGCTAGCAGCTTGGGACCTCCCGAGGCTAGGGGGGCAGATACGCAGTATTTT.

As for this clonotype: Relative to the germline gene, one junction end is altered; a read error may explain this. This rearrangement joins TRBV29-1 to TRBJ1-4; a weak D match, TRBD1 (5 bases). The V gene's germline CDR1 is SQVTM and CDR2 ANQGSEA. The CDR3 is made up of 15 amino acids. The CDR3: CSVEEPQGTNEELFF. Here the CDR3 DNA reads TGCAGCGTTGAAGAGCCCCAGGGAACTAATGAAGAACTGTTTTTT.

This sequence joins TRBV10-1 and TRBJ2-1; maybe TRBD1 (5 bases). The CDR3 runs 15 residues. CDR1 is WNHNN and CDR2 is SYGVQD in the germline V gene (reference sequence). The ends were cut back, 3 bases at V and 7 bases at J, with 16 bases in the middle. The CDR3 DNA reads TGCGCCAGCAGTGACCAGGGCCAGGGTCGGAATGAGCAGTTCTTC. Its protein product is CASSDQGQGRNEQFF.

Here the CDR3 DNA reads TGTGCCAGCTCCCGACAGGGGGCGGGAGAAAAACTGTTTTTT. This encodes CASSRQGAGEKLFF. The chain uses TRBV28 and TRBJ1-4, with 10 bases lining up with TRBD1. CDR3 size: 14 residues. With V trimmed by 8 bases and J by 8 bases, 8 bases remained unmatched. CDR1 and CDR2 from the germline V gene are MDHEN and SYDVKM.

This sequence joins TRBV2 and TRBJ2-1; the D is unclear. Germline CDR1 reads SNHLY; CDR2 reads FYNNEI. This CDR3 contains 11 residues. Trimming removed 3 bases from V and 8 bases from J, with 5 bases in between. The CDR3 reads CASSEWDEQFF. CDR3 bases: TGTGCCAGCAGTGAGTGGGATGAGCAGTTCTTC.

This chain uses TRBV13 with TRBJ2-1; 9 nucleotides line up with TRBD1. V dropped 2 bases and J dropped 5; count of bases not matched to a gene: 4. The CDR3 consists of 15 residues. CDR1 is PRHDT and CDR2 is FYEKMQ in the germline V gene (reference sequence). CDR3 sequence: CASSLRDRADNEQFF. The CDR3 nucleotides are TGTGCCAGCAGCTTAAGGGACAGGGCCGACAATGAGCAGTTCTTC.

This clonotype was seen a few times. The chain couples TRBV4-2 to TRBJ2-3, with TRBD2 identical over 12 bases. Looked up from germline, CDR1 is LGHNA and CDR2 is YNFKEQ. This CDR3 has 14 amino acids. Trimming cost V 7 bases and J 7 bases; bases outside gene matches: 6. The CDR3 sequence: CASTSSGGAHTQYF. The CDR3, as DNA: TGTGCCAGCACCTCTAGCGGGGGGGCTCATACGCAGTATTTT.

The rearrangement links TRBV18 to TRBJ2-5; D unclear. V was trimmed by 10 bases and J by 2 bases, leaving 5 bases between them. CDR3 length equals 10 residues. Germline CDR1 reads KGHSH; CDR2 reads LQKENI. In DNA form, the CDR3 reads TGTGCCACCTTACAAGAGACCCAGTACTTC. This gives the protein CATLQETQYF.

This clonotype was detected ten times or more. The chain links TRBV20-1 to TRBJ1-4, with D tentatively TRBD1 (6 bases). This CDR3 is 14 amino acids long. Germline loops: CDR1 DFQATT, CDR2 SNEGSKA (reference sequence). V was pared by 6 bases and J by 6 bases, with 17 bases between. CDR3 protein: CSAPNRERDEKLFF. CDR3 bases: TGCAGTGCGCCGAACAGGGAGAGGGATGAAAAACTGTTTTTT.

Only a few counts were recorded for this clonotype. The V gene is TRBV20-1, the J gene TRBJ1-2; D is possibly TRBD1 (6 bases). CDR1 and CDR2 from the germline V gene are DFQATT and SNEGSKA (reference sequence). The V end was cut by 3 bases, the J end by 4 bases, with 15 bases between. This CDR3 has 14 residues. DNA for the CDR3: TGCAGTGCTAGCCGCGAAGACAGGCCCTATGGCTACACCTTC. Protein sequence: CSASREDRPYGYTF.

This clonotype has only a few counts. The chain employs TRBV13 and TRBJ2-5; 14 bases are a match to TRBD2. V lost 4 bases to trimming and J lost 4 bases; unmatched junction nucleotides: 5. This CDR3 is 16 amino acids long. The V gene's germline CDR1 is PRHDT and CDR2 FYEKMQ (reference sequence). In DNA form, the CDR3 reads TGTGCCAGCAGCTGGGGACTAGCGGGGGTACGAGAGACCCAGTACTTC. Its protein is CASSWGLAGVRETQYF. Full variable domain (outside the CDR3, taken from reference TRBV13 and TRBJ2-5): AAGVIQSPRHLIKEKRETATLKCYPIPRHDTVYWYQQGPGQDPQFLISFYEKMQSDKGSIPDRFSAQQFSDYHSELNMSSLELGDSALYFCASSWGLAGVRETQYFGPGTRLLVL.

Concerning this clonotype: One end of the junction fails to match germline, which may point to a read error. The CDR3 DNA reads as TGTGCCAGCAGTGAAGCCCTAAGAATAGCCAAAAGCATTCAGTACTTC. This codes for CASSEALRIAKSIQYF. This rearrangement joins TRBV2 to TRBJ2-4, with unresolved D. CDR3 length equals 16 residues. The germline gives CDR1 SNHLY, CDR2 FYNNEI.

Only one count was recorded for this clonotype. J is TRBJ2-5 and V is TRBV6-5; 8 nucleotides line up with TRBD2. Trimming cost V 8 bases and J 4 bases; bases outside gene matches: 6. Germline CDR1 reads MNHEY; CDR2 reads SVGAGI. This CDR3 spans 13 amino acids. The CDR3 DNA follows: TGTGCCAGCGGCGGGGGGACCTCAGAGACCCAGTACTTC. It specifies CASGGGTSETQYF.

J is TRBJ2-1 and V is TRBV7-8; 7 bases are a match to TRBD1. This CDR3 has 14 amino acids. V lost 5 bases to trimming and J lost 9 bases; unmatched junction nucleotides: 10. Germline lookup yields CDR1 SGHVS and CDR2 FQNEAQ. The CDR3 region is CASSVGTAGCEQFF. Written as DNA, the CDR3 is TGTGCCAGCAGCGTAGGGACAGCTGGGTGTGAGCAGTTCTTC.

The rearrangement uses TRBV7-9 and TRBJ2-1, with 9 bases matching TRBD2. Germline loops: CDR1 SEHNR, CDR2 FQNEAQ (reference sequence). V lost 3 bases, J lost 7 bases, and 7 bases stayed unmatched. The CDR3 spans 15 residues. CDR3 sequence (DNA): TGTGCCAGCAGCTTGATCGCGGGGGGGCGGAATGAGCAGTTCTTC. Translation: CASSLIAGGRNEQFF.

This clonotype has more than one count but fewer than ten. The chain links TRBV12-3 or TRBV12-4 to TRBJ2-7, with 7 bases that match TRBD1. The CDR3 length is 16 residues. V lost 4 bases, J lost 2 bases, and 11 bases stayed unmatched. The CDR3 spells CASSSTDRATAYEQYF. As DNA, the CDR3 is TGTGCCAGCAGTTCAACAGACAGGGCGACCGCCTACGAGCAGTACTTC.